The text below deals with one T cell receptor (beta chain). This clonotype was recorded many times. Its antigen is not yet known. A read error may produce the germline difference seen at one junction end. The entry originates in a study of early T cells in non-severe SARS-CoV-2 infection (dated by TCRdb to the early 2020s). General notes on the study: TCR sequencing used bulk RNA from unsorted whole blood, so alpha and beta chains could not be paired. Study-wide conclusions, independent of this receptor: VDJdb matching was skewed toward anti-spike CD8 responses and likely underestimated virus-specific expansions by missing private and CD4 specificities.

CDR1 DFQATT and CDR2 SNEGSKA were looked up in the germline V gene (reference sequence). The CDR3 runs 11 amino acids, cysteine and phenylalanine included. The entry retains the CDR3 DNA only, 33 bases that are in frame from base 1. The study was a case-control design nested within a healthcare worker cohort in London, UK, with weekly nasopharyngeal swab PCR tests and blood sampling. Healthcare workers were recruited between 23 and 31 March 2020, during the week of the UK lockdown, and were followed weekly for up to roughly 16 weeks. Receptor amplification or capture employed 5' RACE. For sequencing, a NextSeq 500 was employed. The TCR library protocol attached unique molecular identifiers to individual cDNA molecules to correct for sequencing error and PCR bias. Both TCR alpha and beta chains were sequenced, and tight co-correlation was observed between alpha and beta sequence abundances in each sample. The study's own analysis went as follows. Decombinator V4 was used to annotate TCR sequences for V gene, J gene and CDR3. TCRs were defined as expanded if a significant change between any two time points was detected under a Poisson model with p below 0.0001. Abundances of TCRs were expressed as counts per million after normalisation to the total number of TCRs sequenced in each sample. MAIT TCRs were defined by TRAV1-2 paired with TRAJ12, TRAJ20 or TRAJ33, and iNKT TCRs by TRAV10 paired with TRAJ18. VDJdb, accessed 1 November 2021, was searched for CMV, EBV and SARS-CoV-2 annotated TCRs, excluding TCRs annotated for multiple antigens. TCRdb reran the public reads through fastp at Q25 and MiXCR, keeping productive beta chains. Identical CDR3 proteins give one entry, which carries the most common genes and DNA. None of the V and J calls come from the authors' own analysis; TCRdb made them. The sample records around 49,000 distinct CDR3 sequences, about 4.2% of which are singletons. The ten largest clones capture roughly 6% of the sample.

The sequenced sample was whole blood. The chain employs TRBV20-1 and TRBJ1-2; TRBD1 is a weak D gene call, 6 bases matching. This TCR derives from an adult who was a healthcare worker with PCR-confirmed SARS-CoV-2 infection or an uninfected control (not recorded which). The CDR3 is CSAIRDTLHFF. The DNA sequence is given as TGCAGTGCTATCCGGGACACCTTACATTTCTTC.